The clone carrying this TCR beta chain was observed a handful of times. Its specificity is unknown. These data come from a study of identical twins. One entry per CDR3 protein results from TCRdb running MiXCR on the 5' RACE reads. Seen here are 700,000 or so distinct CDR3 sequences, 21% observed once, and the top ten hold around 4.4%. Regarding the study as a whole: Where out-of-frame alpha sequences were twin-shared, they showed excess low generation probability.

From germline, CDR1 is MGHRA and CDR2 YSYEKL. V dropped 3 bases and J dropped 4 bases, with 13 bases sitting between them. The CDR3 has 14 residues. These sequences were also reported in another study, on T cells expressing NK-cell markers. That source reports: The authors sequenced eight donors, of whom seven were HCMV-seropositive and one was seronegative. Of the CD8+ T cells in about 6 donors, roughly 1.0-7.5% belonged to dominant NKG2C+ clonotypes. Several of the donors also had these clonotypes leading their CD3+CD56-NKG2C+ fraction.

The V gene is TRBV4-1, the J gene TRBJ2-7; weak D call: TRBD1 (5 bases). The sequenced sample consisted of PBMCs. This TCR was recovered from a woman in her late teens or twenties in good health. This CDR3 is CASSQTRQRYEQYF. CDR3 DNA sequence: TGCGCCAGCAGCCAGACCAGACAGCGATACGAGCAGTACTTC.